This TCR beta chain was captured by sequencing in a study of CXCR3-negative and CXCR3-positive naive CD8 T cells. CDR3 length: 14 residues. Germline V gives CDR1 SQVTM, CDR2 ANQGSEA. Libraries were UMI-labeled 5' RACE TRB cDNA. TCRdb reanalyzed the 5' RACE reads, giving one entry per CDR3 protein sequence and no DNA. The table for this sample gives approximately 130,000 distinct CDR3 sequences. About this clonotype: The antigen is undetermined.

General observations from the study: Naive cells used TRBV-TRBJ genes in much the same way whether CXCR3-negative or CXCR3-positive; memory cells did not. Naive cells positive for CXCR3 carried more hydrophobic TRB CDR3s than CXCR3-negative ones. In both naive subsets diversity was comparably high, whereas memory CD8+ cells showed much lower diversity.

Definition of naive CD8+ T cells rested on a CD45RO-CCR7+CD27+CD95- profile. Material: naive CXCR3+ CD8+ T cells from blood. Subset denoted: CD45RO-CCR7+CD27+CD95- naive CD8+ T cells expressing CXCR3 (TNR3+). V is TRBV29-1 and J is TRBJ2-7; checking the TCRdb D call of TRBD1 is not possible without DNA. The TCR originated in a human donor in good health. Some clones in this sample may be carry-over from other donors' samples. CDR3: CSVEAQGNSYEQYF.